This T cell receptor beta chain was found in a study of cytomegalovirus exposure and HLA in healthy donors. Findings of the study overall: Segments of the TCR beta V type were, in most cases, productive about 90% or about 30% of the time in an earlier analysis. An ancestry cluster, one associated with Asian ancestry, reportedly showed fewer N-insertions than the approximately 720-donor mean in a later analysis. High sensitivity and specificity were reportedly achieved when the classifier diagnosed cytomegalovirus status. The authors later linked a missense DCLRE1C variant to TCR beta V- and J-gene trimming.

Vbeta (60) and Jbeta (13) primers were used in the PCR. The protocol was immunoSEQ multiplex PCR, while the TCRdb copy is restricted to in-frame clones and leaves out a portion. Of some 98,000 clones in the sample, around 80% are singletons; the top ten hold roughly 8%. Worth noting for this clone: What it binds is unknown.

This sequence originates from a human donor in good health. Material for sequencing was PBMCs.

CDR3 DNA sequence: TGTGCCAGCAGTTTCGACCGGGACATCCGCACAGATACGCAGTATTTT. It codes for CASSFDRDIRTDTQYF. This chain links TRBV7-8 with TRBJ2-3, with a weak D call TRBD1 (6 bases). CDR1 is SGHVS, CDR2 FQNEAQ, per germline. Trimming removed 6 bases at V and 1 base at J, with 17 bases between. The CDR3 loop spans 16 amino acids.